The next 31 T cell receptor beta chains were all read from a single sample in a study of Tregs in tolerant kidney transplant recipients. The table came from immunoSEQ multiplex PCR; TCRdb's copy has only in-frame clones and leaves some out. The sample carries around 43,000 clones, about 90% recorded once. The sequenced sample was Tregs from blood. The origin of the receptors is a human donor in good health.

This rearrangement joins TRBV10-3 to TRBJ2-1; 10 positions match TRBD2. The CDR3 extends over 14 amino acids. Per germline, CDR1 ENHRY and CDR2 SYGVKD. V was clipped by 4 bases and J by 9 bases; unmatched bases: 6. The CDR3 coding sequence is TGTGCCATCAGTGTGAGGACTAGCGGTGGTGAGCAGTTCTTC. Translating gives CAISVRTSGGEQFF.

The chain recombines TRBV5-1 with TRBJ1-1; no clear D gene. The V and J ends lost 1 base and 1 base respectively, with 8 bases between them. Germline lookup yields CDR1 SGHRS and CDR2 YFSETQ. The CDR3 is made up of 14 amino acids. CDR3 coding DNA: TGCGCCAGCAGCTTGATATCTTCGAACACTGAAGCTTTCTTT. It translates to CASSLISSNTEAFF.

This rearrangement joins TRBV30 to TRBJ1-3; 7 bases align to TRBD1. The V and J ends lost 5 bases and 5 bases, in that order; junction bases with no gene match: 3. CDR1 is GTSNPN and CDR2 is SVGIG in the germline V gene (reference sequence). The CDR3 extends over 12 amino acids. CDR3 loop: CAWGTVRNTIYF. In DNA, the CDR3 is TGTGCCTGGGGGACAGTCAGAAACACCATATATTTT. Based on the CDR3 plus reference TRBV30 and TRBJ1-3, the full variable domain is SQTIHQWPATLVQPVGSPLSLECTVEGTSNPNLYWYRQAAGRGLQLLFYSVGIGQISSEVPQNLSASRPQDRQFILSSKKLLLSDSGFYLCAWGTVRNTIYFGEGSWLTVV.

J is TRBJ1-2 and V is TRBV5-1, with TRBD1 matching over 7 bases. The V segment lost 4 bases and the J segment 4 bases; nucleotides outside the gene matches: 7. The CDR3 is 14 residues long. Germline V CDR1 and CDR2: SGHRS, YFSETQ. The CDR3 is CASSRDRAAYGYTF. CDR3 nucleotides: TGCGCCAGCAGCCGCGACAGGGCGGCCTATGGCTACACCTTC.

The J gene is TRBJ2-5, the V gene TRBV29-1; D is unresolved. CDR3 length equals 15 residues. V was shortened by 4 bases and J by 9 bases, with 24 bases between the two germline ends. Germline CDR1 and CDR2: SQVTM and ANQGSEA. The CDR3 bases are TGCAGCGTTGCTAAGGGTTTCTTAGCTCTTTTGCCCCAGTACTTC. Translating gives CSVAKGFLALLPQYF.

This clone was recorded a few times. The rearrangement uses TRBV10-3 and TRBJ1-1, with D uncertain. V shed 0 bases and J shed 8 bases, with 10 bases lying between them. The CDR3 is 13 amino acids. Germline V gives CDR1 ENHRY, CDR2 SYGVKD. DNA of the CDR3: TGTGCCATCAGTGAGTCGGTAGACTCGGAAGCTTTCTTT. Residues: CAISESVDSEAFF.

This clone has only a few counts. The rearrangement uses TRBV5-4 and TRBJ1-1; no definite D call. Germline V gives CDR1 SGHNT, CDR2 YYREEE (reference sequence). This CDR3 comprises 12 residues. Between the trimmed V and J ends, which lost 4 bases and 1 base, there was a span of 5 bases. CDR3 region: CASSLQNTEAFF. In DNA, the CDR3 is TGTGCCAGCAGCCTACAGAACACTGAAGCTTTCTTT.

The chain links TRBV25-1 to TRBJ2-6; the D is unclear. V lost 3 bases and J lost 0, with 6 bases in between. This CDR3 is built from 15 residues. The germline V gene encodes CDR1 MGHDK and CDR2 SYGVNS. The CDR3 nucleotides read TGTGCCAGCAGTGACGTTGGCTCTGGGGCCAACGTCCTGACTTTC. Translation gives CASSDVGSGANVLTF.

This chain joins TRBV18 and TRBJ2-1, with D possibly TRBD2 on 7 matching bases. V was trimmed by 0 bases and J by 8 bases, leaving 17 bases between them. Germline-derived CDR1 and CDR2 are KGHSH and LQKENI. CDR3 length: 16 amino acids. The CDR3 protein is CASSPPGVGGGHEQFF. CDR3 nucleotide sequence: TGTGCCAGCTCACCACCAGGGGTTGGGGGGGGCCATGAGCAGTTCTTC.

V usage is TRBV18 and J usage is TRBJ2-1, with D uncertain. Germline V gives CDR1 KGHSH, CDR2 LQKENI. CDR3 length equals 13 residues. The V end was cut by 1 base, the J end by 4 bases, with 5 bases between. The chain's CDR3 is CASSPQVYNEQFF. The CDR3 nucleotides are TGTGCCAGCTCACCACAGGTTTACAATGAGCAGTTCTTC. The variable domain in full, with the rest retrieved from reference TRBV18 and TRBJ2-1, is NAGVMQNPRHLVRRRGQEARLRCSPMKGHSHVYWYRQLPEEGLKFMVYLQKENIIDESGMPKERFSAEFPKEGPSILRIQQVVRGDSAAYFCASSPQVYNEQFFGPGTRLTVL.

This chain links TRBV30 with TRBJ2-5; 8 bases align to TRBD2. The CDR3 totals 14 residues. Germline CDR1 GTSNPN, CDR2 SVGIG (reference sequence). V lost 2 bases and J lost 5; bases outside the gene matches: 7. The CDR3 region is CAWSSGGLGETQYF. As DNA, the CDR3 is TGTGCCTGGAGTAGCGGGGGTTTAGGGGAGACCCAGTACTTC.

V gene TRBV6-5 combines with J gene TRBJ1-1; no firm D call. V lost 6 bases and J 2 bases, leaving 13 bases between the germline ends. The CDR3 length is 14 residues. The germline CDR1 and CDR2 sequences are MNHEY and SVGAGI. The chain's CDR3 is CASSWLHSNTEAFF. The CDR3 bases are TGTGCCAGCAGCTGGCTCCACAGTAACACTGAAGCTTTCTTT.

The V and J genes are TRBV9 and TRBJ1-2, with 8 bases identical to TRBD1. CDR1 and CDR2 (germline): SGDLS, YYNGEE. The V gene end was trimmed by 6 bases and the J gene end by 4 bases; junction bases not matched to a gene: 14. There are 16 residues in the CDR3. CDR3 loop: CASTRTPTGVGYGYTF. CDR3 nucleotides: TGTGCCAGCACCCGAACCCCGACAGGGGTAGGCTATGGCTACACCTTC.

V gene TRBV7-6 combines with J gene TRBJ2-1; tentatively, D is TRBD1 (5 bases). Germline V gives CDR1 SGHVS, CDR2 FNYEAQ. Trimming took 3 bases from V and 2 from J, leaving 11 bases between them. This CDR3 has 15 amino acids. CDR3 nucleotides: TGTGCCAGCAGCTTGCGTGTAGGGGCCTACAATGAGCAGTTCTTC. It codes for CASSLRVGAYNEQFF.

The genes are TRBV14 and TRBJ2-7, with 9 bases aligning to TRBD2. CDR1 and CDR2 (germline): SGHDN, FVKESK. The V segment lost 1 base and the J segment 5 bases; nucleotides outside the gene matches: 6. This CDR3 spans 15 amino acids. For the CDR3, the DNA is TGTGCCAGCAGCCAAGTGGGACTAGCTGAAGACGAGCAGTACTTC. Translating it yields CASSQVGLAEDEQYF. Full variable domain (missing parts from reference TRBV14 and TRBJ2-7): EAGVTQFPSHSVIEKGQTVTLRCDPISGHDNLYWYRRVMGKEIKFLLHFVKESKQDESGMPNNRFLAERTGGTYSTLKVQPAELEDSGVYFCASSQVGLAEDEQYFGPGTRLTVT.

The gene calls are TRBV9 and TRBJ2-3; 9 bases agree with TRBD2. The CDR3 has 16 residues. Trimming took 4 bases from V and 6 from J; bases not matched to a gene: 12. Germline V gene sequence: CDR1 SGDLS, CDR2 YYNGEE. The CDR3 DNA follows: TGTGCCAGCAGCCCGCGACCGGGACTAGCAGGCGATACGCAGTATTTT. Translating gives CASSPRPGLAGDTQYF.

The chain uses TRBV6-5 and TRBJ1-6; the D gene is possibly TRBD1 (5 bases). Germline V lookup: CDR1 MNHEY, CDR2 SVGAGI. The CDR3 covers 15 residues. The germline V and J ends were trimmed by 4 bases and 5 bases, with 12 bases remaining between them. The CDR3 coding sequence is TGTGCCAGCAGTTCCCCCTGGGGGGATAATTCACCCCTCCACTTT. Residues: CASSSPWGDNSPLHF.

This clone was detected only once. The chain carries TRBV30 and TRBJ2-7, with 13 bases identical to TRBD2. V shed 3 bases, J shed 3 bases, and the junction held 2 bases outside the gene matches. The CDR3 sequence is 14 residues long. Germline CDR1 reads GTSNPN; CDR2 reads SVGIG (reference sequence). The DNA of the CDR3 is TGTGCCTGGAGACTAGCGGGGGGGCTCTACGAGCAGTACTTC. Its protein is CAWRLAGGLYEQYF.

The chain uses TRBV5-4 and TRBJ1-3; D is possibly TRBD1 (6 bases). The CDR3 spans 15 residues. Trimming left V 4 bases short and J 3 bases short, with 14 bases between. From germline, CDR1 is SGHNT and CDR2 YYREEE (reference sequence). The CDR3 reads CASSMQGISGNTIYF. CDR3 nucleotide sequence: TGTGCCAGCAGCATGCAGGGGATCAGTGGAAACACCATATATTTT.

In this sample, this clone turned up once. This chain uses TRBV6-4 with TRBJ1-2; 7 bases match TRBD1. The ends lost 6 bases at V and 6 bases at J; junction bases unmatched: 7. The length of the CDR3 is 13 residues. CDR1 MRHNA and CDR2 SNTAGT come from the germline V gene. DNA for the CDR3: TGTGCCAGCAGCAAGACAGGGTTTGATGGCTACACCTTC. This translates into CASSKTGFDGYTF.

The chain employs TRBV18 and TRBJ2-3; TRBD2 matches at 15 bases. Trimming at V came to 0 bases and at J to 6 bases, leaving 4 bases not matched to a gene. Germline V CDR1 and CDR2: KGHSH, LQKENI. CDR3 length equals 17 residues. The CDR3 is CASSPPRGTSGGDTQYF. The CDR3 DNA reads as TGTGCCAGCTCACCACCGCGAGGGACTAGCGGGGGGGATACGCAGTATTTT. The full variable domain, completed using reference TRBV18 and TRBJ2-3, is NAGVMQNPRHLVRRRGQEARLRCSPMKGHSHVYWYRQLPEEGLKFMVYLQKENIIDESGMPKERFSAEFPKEGPSILRIQQVVRGDSAAYFCASSPPRGTSGGDTQYFGPGTRLTVL.

The chain employs TRBV27 and TRBJ1-5; the D is unclear. Per germline, CDR1 MNHEY and CDR2 SMNVEV (reference sequence). V dropped 3 bases and J dropped 4 bases, with 16 bases sitting between them. The length of the CDR3 is 16 residues. The CDR3 spells CASSFIYPGANQPQHF. CDR3 in DNA: TGTGCCAGCAGTTTTATATATCCAGGAGCAAATCAGCCCCAGCATTTT.

V is TRBV6-5 and J is TRBJ1-1, with D unresolved. The CDR3 has 13 residues. Between the trimmed V and J ends, which lost 8 bases and 0 bases, there was a span of 10 bases. The germline V gene encodes CDR1 MNHEY and CDR2 SVGAGI. CDR3 loop: CASFTYMNTEAFF. In nucleotides, the CDR3 is TGTGCCAGCTTCACGTATATGAACACTGAAGCTTTCTTT.

J is TRBJ1-5 and V is TRBV27; a weak D match, TRBD1 (6 bases). Trimming shortened V by 6 bases and J by 0 bases, and 18 bases separated the two germline ends. The CDR3 length is 17 residues. From germline, CDR1 is MNHEY and CDR2 SMNVEV (reference sequence). The CDR3 nucleotides are TGTGCCAGCAGACCAAGGGGCGGAGGGGGTAGCAATCAGCCCCAGCATTTT. Translation gives CASRPRGGGGSNQPQHF.

This clone was seen only once. The chain couples TRBV29-1 to TRBJ2-1; D perhaps matches TRBD1 (5 bases). CDR1 is SQVTM and CDR2 is ANQGSEA in the germline V gene. The CDR3 sequence is 13 residues long. V was clipped by 5 bases and J by 9 bases, with 17 bases between them. The CDR3 protein is CSVKAYLQGEQFF. The CDR3 DNA reads TGCAGCGTTAAGGCGTACCTCCAGGGTGAGCAGTTCTTC.

The chain links TRBV5-1 to TRBJ1-6; no firm D call. The ends were cut back, 2 bases at V and 9 bases at J, with 18 bases in the middle. The CDR3 length is 16 residues. Germline V gene data show CDR1 as SGHRS and CDR2 as YFSETQ. CDR3 coding DNA: TGCGCCAGCAGCTTTAGTCCCCACGGGTTTGGTTCACCCCTCCACTTT. This translates into CASSFSPHGFGSPLHF.

The chain links TRBV7-9 to TRBJ2-7; no definite D call. Germline V CDR1 and CDR2: SEHNR, FQNEAQ (reference sequence). This CDR3 comprises 12 residues. Trimming pared 5 bases from V and 3 bases from J, leaving 8 bases between. Written as DNA, the CDR3 is TGTGCCAGCAGCCGTGGTCGCTACGAGCAGTACTTC. As protein: CASSRGRYEQYF.

This clone was seen only once. The gene calls are TRBV27 and TRBJ1-5; the D gene is possibly TRBD1 (5 bases). In germline, CDR1 is MNHEY, CDR2 SMNVEV (reference sequence). V lost 2 bases to trimming and J lost 4 bases, with 12 bases between them. The CDR3 has 15 residues. CDR3 sequence reads: CASSLQGRENQPQHF. For the CDR3, the DNA is TGTGCCAGCAGTTTACAGGGAAGGGAAAATCAGCCCCAGCATTTT.

In its sample, this clone was seen once. V usage is TRBV5-8 and J usage is TRBJ1-2, with 9 bases fitting TRBD1. V was pared by 2 bases and J by 3 bases, with 20 bases of the junction left unmatched. The CDR3 contains 20 residues. CDR1 is SGHTS and CDR2 is YDEGEE in the germline V gene. The CDR3 sequence is CASSFRIAVPRQGVHYGYTF. DNA of the CDR3: TGTGCCAGCAGCTTCCGAATTGCGGTTCCCCGACAGGGGGTTCACTATGGCTACACCTTC.

The V call is TRBV7-3, the J call TRBJ2-2, with D uncertain. The CDR3 consists of 13 residues. The ends were cut back, 1 base at V and 7 bases at J, with 7 bases in the middle. The germline CDR1 and CDR2 sequences are SGHTA and FQGTGA. The CDR3 DNA reads as TGTGCCAGCAGCTTAAAGGGTCGCGGGGAGCTGTTTTTT. It translates to CASSLKGRGELFF.

The chain combines TRBV6-5 with TRBJ2-7; 14 bases agree with TRBD2. J gave up 4 bases and V 5 bases, and 1 base lay outside the gene matches. The germline V gene has CDR1 MNHEY and CDR2 SVGAGI. CDR3 length: 14 residues. The CDR3 loop reads CASSGTSGSYEQYF. The CDR3 DNA reads TGTGCCAGCAGTGGGACTAGCGGGAGTTACGAGCAGTACTTC.